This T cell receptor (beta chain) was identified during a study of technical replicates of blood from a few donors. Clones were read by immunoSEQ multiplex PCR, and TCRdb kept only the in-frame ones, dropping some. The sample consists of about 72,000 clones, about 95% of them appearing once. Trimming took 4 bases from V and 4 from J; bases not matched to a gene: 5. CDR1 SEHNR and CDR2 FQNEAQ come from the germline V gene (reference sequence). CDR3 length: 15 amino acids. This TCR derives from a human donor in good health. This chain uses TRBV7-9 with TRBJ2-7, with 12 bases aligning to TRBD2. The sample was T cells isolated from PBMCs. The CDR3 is CASSSTSGSLYEQYF. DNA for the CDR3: TGTGCCAGCAGCTCGACTAGCGGGAGTCTGTACGAGCAGTACTTC.